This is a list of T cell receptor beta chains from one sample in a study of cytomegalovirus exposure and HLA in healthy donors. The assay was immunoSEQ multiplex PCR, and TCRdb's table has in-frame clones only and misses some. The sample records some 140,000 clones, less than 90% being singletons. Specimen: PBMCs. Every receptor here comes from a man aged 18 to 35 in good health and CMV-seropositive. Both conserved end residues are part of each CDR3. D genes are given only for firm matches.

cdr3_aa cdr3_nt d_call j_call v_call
CASSPRSSGGYNEQFF TGTGCCAGCTCACCGAGGAGTAGCGGGGGATACAATGAGCAGTTCTTC TRBD2 TRBJ2-1 TRBV18
CASSYSGYSNQPQHF TGTGCCAGCAGTTACTCCGGTTATAGCAATCAGCCCCAGCATTTT NA TRBJ1-5 TRBV6-5
CASRIQGSLDTQYF TGTGCCAGCAGAATACAGGGCTCGCTCGATACGCAGTATTTT NA TRBJ2-3 TRBV27
CASSPMTGGGQPQHF TGTGCCAGCTCACCCATGACAGGGGGCGGTCAGCCCCAGCATTTT TRBD1 TRBJ1-5 TRBV18
CSAREPEIYLGAFF TGCAGCGCCCGAGAACCCGAAATATATCTCGGAGCTTTCTTT NA TRBJ1-1 TRBV29-1
CASAGGQGVYEQYF TGTGCCAGCGCTGGGGGACAGGGGGTGTACGAGCAGTACTTC TRBD1 TRBJ2-7 TRBV27
CASSLSTGYEQYF TGTGCCAGCAGCCTCAGCACGGGGTACGAGCAGTACTTC NA TRBJ2-7 TRBV6-5
CASSLMGTWRETQYF TGTGCCAGCAGCTTAATGGGGACTTGGCGGGAGACCCAGTACTTC NA TRBJ2-5 TRBV11-1
CASSVGDWSTDTQYF TGTGCCAGCAGCGTAGGGGACTGGTCCACAGATACGCAGTATTTT NA TRBJ2-3 TRBV9
CASSQEQGLNTEAFF TGTGCCAGCAGCCAAGAACAGGGATTGAACACTGAAGCTTTCTTT NA TRBJ1-1 TRBV4-2
CASREDGERYQPQHF TGTGCCAGCAGAGAGGACGGGGAACGGTATCAGCCCCAGCATTTT NA TRBJ1-5 TRBV6-6
CASREGTSLTGELFF TGCGCCAGCAGGGAGGGGACTAGCCTTACCGGGGAGCTGTTTTTT TRBD2 TRBJ2-2 TRBV5-1
CASSPARPQETQYF TGTGCCAGCTCACCGGCGAGGCCCCAAGAGACCCAGTACTTC NA TRBJ2-5 TRBV18
CATRTGTVNTEAFF TGTGCCACCCGAACCGGGACAGTGAACACTGAAGCTTTCTTT TRBD1 TRBJ1-1 TRBV13
CASSAIGTNEAAQYF TGTGCCAGCAGCGCCATCGGGACTAACGAGGCGGCCCAGTACTTC TRBD2 TRBJ2-5 TRBV9
CASSVSGEVNEQFF TGTGCCAGCAGTGTTAGCGGGGAGGTCAATGAGCAGTTCTTC TRBD2 TRBJ2-1 TRBV6-4
CASSHQGGRNQPQHF TGTGCCAGCAGTCACCAGGGAGGTCGGAATCAGCCCCAGCATTTT NA TRBJ1-5 TRBV2
CASSDSLAGGYEQYF TGTGCCAGCAGTGACTCGTTAGCGGGAGGGTACGAGCAGTACTTC TRBD2 TRBJ2-7 TRBV6-4
CASRPGQWNTGELFF TGTGCCAGCAGGCCGGGACAGTGGAACACCGGGGAGCTGTTTTTT TRBD1 TRBJ2-2 TRBV6-5
CASSQVGRLGTDTQYF TGTGCCAGCAGCCAAGTCGGGAGGCTGGGCACAGATACGCAGTATTTT TRBD2 TRBJ2-3 TRBV4-2
CASSPGTSGSESYEQYF TGTGCCAGTAGCCCCGGGACTAGCGGGAGTGAATCCTACGAGCAGTACTTC TRBD2 TRBJ2-7 TRBV19
CASSIRDPSLVGYTF TGTGCCAGTAGTATACGGGATCCGTCCCTTGTCGGCTACACCTTC NA TRBJ1-2 TRBV19
CASSLGVFGGTDTQYF TGTGCCAGCAGCTTAGGGGTTTTCGGGGGCACAGATACGCAGTATTTT NA TRBJ2-3 TRBV7-9